This T cell receptor (beta chain) originates from a study of vaccination effects on CD4 cells after COVID-19. The V and J ends lost 8 bases and 5 bases, in that order; junction bases with no gene match: 11. The CDR3 contains 15 residues. Germline assignment: CDR1 MNHEY and CDR2 SMNVEV (reference sequence). Concerning this clone: Its specificity is not known.

Sequencing in the ViraFEST assay came after antigen-specific CD4+ T cells had been expanded with viral peptide pools, which were used to stimulate PBMC. The culture ran for 9 to 11 days, and then CD4+ T cells were isolated. The healthy vaccine recipients, who had no prior SARS-CoV-2 infection, showed negative nucleocapsid antibodies. TCRdb's table, derived via immunoSEQ multiplex PCR, lists solely in-frame clones and lacks some. The top ten clones hold around 30% of a sample with about 34,000 clones, 55% to 85% of them seen once. The sample consisted of CD4+ T cells from PBMCs cultured with HCoV-OC43 spike peptides, taken before COVID-19 vaccination. Subset reported: HCoV-OC43 spike overlapping peptide pool stimulation. This sequence was found in a human donor who received a COVID-19 vaccine. The chain combines TRBV27 with TRBJ2-3; 9 bases are a match to TRBD1. This CDR3 is CASATGQGLGDTQYF. The CDR3 bases are TGTGCCAGCGCGACGGGACAGGGTCTAGGAGATACGCAGTATTTT.